These 18 T cell receptor delta chains share one sample of origin, sequenced in a study of DNA immune sequencing with unique molecular identifiers. All 8 TRDV and 4 TRDJ genes were targeted in 32-plex amplification of genomic DNA. The library had 12-nucleotide UMIs introduced over 3 barcoding cycles, then a second adapter PCR. TCRdb called clones from the multiplex PCR reads again using CATT. The sample includes 2,500 or so delta-chain clones, under 8.5% of them seen just once. Sequenced input: gamma-delta T cells enriched from blood buffy coat, or unenriched PBMCs (not recorded which). These receptors were collected from a human donor in good health.

The sample holds many counts of this clone. The protein held in TCRdb is that of a much larger clone and does not match this DNA's translation at residue 11, likely because of a read error; the protein shown is translated from the DNA. V usage is TRDV2 and J usage is TRDJ1; 11 bases are a match to TRDD3. The CDR3 consists of 15 residues. The ends lost 5 bases at V and 7 bases at J; junction bases unmatched: 11. The germline V gene has CDR1 GEAIGNYY and CDR2 EKD. In DNA, the CDR3 is TGTGCCTGTGCCCAACTGGGGGATAGGGACGTTAAACTCATCTTT. Protein product: CACAQLGDRDVKLIF.

This clone is large (0.1 to 1%) in the sample. Other nucleotide sequences in the sample specify the same CDR3. V is TRDV2 and J is TRDJ1; 8 nucleotides match TRDD3. The V gene's germline CDR1 is GEAIGNYY and CDR2 EKD. The CDR3 sequence is 15 residues long. Trimming cost V 2 bases and J 2 bases; bases outside gene matches: 6. In DNA form, the CDR3 reads TGTGCCTGTGACATTCTGGGGGACCGAACCGATAAACTCATCTTT. Its translation: CACDILGDRTDKLIF.

With regard to this clone: A far larger clone is only one base removed, so a read error is likely. Other nucleotide sequences from this sample produce the same CDR3. This chain links TRDV2 with TRDJ1; 13 bases are shared with TRDD3. Germline CDR1 GEAIGNYY, CDR2 EKD. This CDR3 is 20 amino acids long. Losses at the gene ends were 1 base for V and 2 bases for J; bases not matched to a gene: 15. CDR3 in DNA: TGTGCCTGTGACACGTTGGGAACTGGGGGATACGCGAGGTCAACCGATAAACTCATCTTT. Translation: CACDTLGTGGYARSTDKLIF.

As to this clone: TCRdb attributes to this sequence the protein of a much larger clone, which differs from the DNA translation at residue 13; a read error is likely, and the protein displayed is translated from the DNA. The chain is built from TRDV2 and TRDJ1; 11 nucleotides agree with TRDD3. Germline V gene lookup returns CDR1 GEAIGNYY and CDR2 EKD. This CDR3 has 15 amino acids. This CDR3 is CACAQLGDRDDKIIF. The CDR3 nucleotides are TGTGCCTGTGCCCAACTGGGGGATAGGGACGATAAAATCATCTTT.

This clone turned up a few times. The TCRdb protein, from a much larger clone, departs from this DNA's translation at residue 9, likely by read error; the protein shown derives from the DNA. V usage is TRDV2 and J usage is TRDJ3; unclear D gene. This CDR3 contains 20 residues. V was clipped by 4 bases and J by 0 bases, with 21 bases between them. Germline lookup yields CDR1 GEAIGNYY and CDR2 EKD. CDR3 in DNA: TGTGCCTGTGATCCCATTGTACTGTGGGAAAGCTCCTGGGACACCCGACAGATGTTTTTC. Protein sequence: CACDPIVLWESSWDTRQMFF.

This clone has a handful of counts. The TCRdb record carries a much larger clone's protein, which differs from this DNA's translation at residue 14; a read error is the likely cause, and the protein listed here is the DNA translation. The chain has TRDV2 and TRDJ1, with D possibly TRDD3 on 5 matching bases. Germline values: CDR1 GEAIGNYY, CDR2 EKD. The CDR3 runs 16 residues. CDR3 sequence: CACDPIGRYRADKFIF. The CDR3 DNA reads TGTGCCTGTGACCCTATTGGGAGATACAGAGCCGATAAATTCATCTTT.

This clone occurred many times. This rearrangement joins TRDV1 to TRDJ1; TRDD3 matches at 10 bases. Matching the DNA to germline supplied the J gene, which TCRdb does not give. CDR3 length equals 23 residues. The junction had 30 bases not matched to a gene; V was cut back by 4 bases and J by 4 bases. The germline V gene encodes CDR1 TSWWSYY and CDR2 QGS. CDR3 coding DNA: TGTGCTCTTGGGGGCCTCTCCCGAGTAGTGTACTGGGGGATCGATCCGGCTGGCGATAAACTCATCTTT. Encoded protein: CALGGLSRVVYWGIDPAGDKLIF.

This clone counts as medium-sized. The CDR3: CAYRDESPQGWGGGPYTDKLIF. CDR3 in DNA: TGTGCTTATAGGGACGAGTCTCCACAAGGATGGGGTGGGGGACCGTACACCGATAAACTCATCTTT. The V call is TRAV38-2/DV8, the J call TRDJ1; TRDD3 agrees at 7 bases. Per the germline V gene, CDR1 is TSESDYY and CDR2 is QEAYKQQN. J lost 0 bases, V lost 4 bases, and 27 bases had no gene match. This CDR3 is built from 22 residues.

In its sample, this clone was seen a few times. TCRdb lists the protein of a much larger clone for this DNA, which differs at residue 4, so this is likely a read error; the protein given here is translated from the DNA itself. This chain's CDR3 is CACHTLRVSGGHEYTDKLIF. The DNA of the CDR3 is TGTGCCTGTCACACCCTGAGGGTTTCTGGGGGACACGAGTACACCGATAAACTCATCTTT. The V and J genes are TRDV2 and TRDJ1; 8 bases line up with TRDD3. This CDR3 is built from 20 residues. Germline CDR1 reads GEAIGNYY; CDR2 reads EKD.

In this sample, this clone turned up a few times. TCRdb's entry gives the protein of a much larger clone, which mismatches this DNA's translation at residue 2, likely from a read error; the protein reported here is translated from the DNA. J is TRDJ1 and V is TRDV2; maybe TRDD3 (6 bases). CDR3 length equals 17 residues. From germline, CDR1 is GEAIGNYY and CDR2 EKD. Here the CDR3 DNA reads TGTTCCTGTGACTCCCTTGGGGATCCTGTAGACACCGATAAACTCATCTTT. Amino acid sequence: CSCDSLGDPVDTDKLIF.

This clone was seen only a few times. V and J are TRDV2 and TRDJ1; 10 nucleotides agree with TRDD3. J gave up 1 base and V 7 bases, and 20 bases lay outside the gene matches. The CDR3 spans 19 residues. Germline CDR1 GEAIGNYY, CDR2 EKD. The CDR3 reads CACTPYFTLGGYGTDKLIF. The CDR3, as DNA: TGTGCCTGCACCCCCTACTTCACCTTGGGGGGATACGGCACCGATAAACTCATCTTT.

Within the sample, this clone is medium-sized (0.01 to 0.1%). This rearrangement joins TRDV2 to TRDJ1; TRDD3 aligns across 12 bases. The CDR3 runs 17 residues. CDR1 GEAIGNYY and CDR2 EKD come from the germline V gene. J gave up 3 bases and V 3 bases, and 10 bases lay outside the gene matches. CDR3 sequence: CACDYVLGDTSSDKLIF. The CDR3 nucleotides are TGTGCCTGTGACTACGTACTGGGGGATACTAGTTCCGATAAACTCATCTTT.

This clone was counted only a few times. A far larger clone is a single base away, which makes a read error likely. This specimen includes other DNA sequences encoding the same CDR3. This chain joins TRDV3 and TRDJ1; 12 bases map to TRDD3. Per the germline V gene, CDR1 is TVYSNPD and CDR2 is GDNSRS (reference sequence). This CDR3 has 18 residues. Trimming cost V 1 base and J 7 bases; bases outside gene matches: 19. DNA for the CDR3: TGTGCCTTTAACATTCCTACCGTTCTACTGGGGGATACAGGTAAACTCATCTTT. This encodes CAFNIPTVLLGDTGKLIF.

Concerning this clone itself: A far more abundant clone sits one base away, making this likely a read error. Other DNA sequences in the same sample also yield this CDR3. The rearrangement uses TRDV2 and TRDJ1, with TRDD3 as a possible D gene (6 bases). Germline CDR1 reads GEAIGNYY; CDR2 reads EKD. The CDR3 sequence is 15 residues long. V lost 5 bases, J lost 4 bases, and 19 bases lay in between. The CDR3 nucleotides read TGTGCCTGTGCCCAACTGGGCGATAGGGACGATAAACTCATCTTT. This sequence encodes CACAQLGDRDDKLIF.

This clone was found a few times. This chain links TRDV2 with TRDJ3; tentatively, D is TRDD1 (6 bases). CDR3 length: 20 residues. The germline CDR1 and CDR2 sequences are GEAIGNYY and EKD. V lost 0 bases and J 1 base, leaving 18 bases between the germline ends. The CDR3 here is CACDTPEISGASWDTRQMFF. CDR3 nucleotide sequence: TGTGCCTGTGACACCCCCGAAATATCCGGAGCGTCCTGGGACACCCGACAGATGTTTTTC.

This clone was seen more than once but under ten times. J is TRDJ1 and V is TRDV1, with 9 positions matching TRDD2. Since TCRdb gives no J gene, matching the DNA to germline was used here to assign it. CDR1 is TSWWSYY, CDR2 QGS, per germline. Trimming took 2 bases from V and 0 from J; bases not matched to a gene: 28. The CDR3 extends over 24 amino acids. CDR3 protein: CALGETLKPSYYWGSAGYTDKLIF. CDR3 nucleotides: TGTGCTCTTGGGGAAACCCTAAAGCCTTCCTACTACTGGGGATCTGCAGGGTACACCGATAAACTCATCTTT.

By share, this clone ranks as medium-sized. The chain joins TRDV2 to TRDJ1; TRDD3 agrees at 8 bases. This CDR3 comprises 19 residues. V trimming: 0 bases; J trimming: 2 bases; junction bases outside the gene matches: 16. In germline, CDR1 is GEAIGNYY, CDR2 EKD. The CDR3 coding sequence is TGTGCCTGTGACACCGTCCCCGGCACGGGGATACCCTTAACCGATAAACTCATCTTT. It translates to CACDTVPGTGIPLTDKLIF.

Comment on this clone: Given a far larger clone just one base away, this is likely a sequencing read error. The chain has TRDV2 and TRDJ1; TRDD3 matches 9 bases. The CDR3 sequence is 19 residues long. Germline V lookup: CDR1 GEAIGNYY, CDR2 EKD. CDR3 nucleotides: TGTGCCTGTGACACCTTGTCTTTACTGGGGGAAGAGTACACCGATAAACACATCTTT. Protein product: CACDTLSLLGEEYTDKHIF.